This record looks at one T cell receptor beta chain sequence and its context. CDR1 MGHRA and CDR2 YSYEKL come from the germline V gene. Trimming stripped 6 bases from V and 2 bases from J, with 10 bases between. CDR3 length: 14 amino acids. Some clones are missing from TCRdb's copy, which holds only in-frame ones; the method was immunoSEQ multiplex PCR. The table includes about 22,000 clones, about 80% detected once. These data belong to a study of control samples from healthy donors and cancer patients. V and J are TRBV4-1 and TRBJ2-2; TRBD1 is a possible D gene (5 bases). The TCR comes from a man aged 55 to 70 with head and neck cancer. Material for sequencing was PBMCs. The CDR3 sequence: CASRQADNTGELFF. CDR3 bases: TGCGCCAGCAGACAGGCCGATAACACCGGGGAGCTGTTTTTT.